This T cell receptor (beta chain) was sequenced for a study of blood T cell repertoires in COVID-19. Trimming took off 8 bases at V and 0 bases at J, with 8 bases between the two ends. Per the germline V gene, CDR1 is SNHLY and CDR2 is FYNNEI. CDR3 length: 13 residues. This table comes from immunoSEQ multiplex PCR, and its TCRdb copy is limited to in-frame clones, with some not included. The sample consists of approximately 230,000 clones, around 80% of them appearing once. The sequenced sample consisted of peripheral blood. The chain joins TRBV2 to TRBJ2-1, with a possible D match to TRBD2 (6 bases). The TCR comes from an elderly man with acute or convalescent COVID-19. The CDR3, as DNA: TGTGCCAGCGACGGGAGCTCCTACAATGAGCAGTTCTTC. Residues: CASDGSSYNEQFF.